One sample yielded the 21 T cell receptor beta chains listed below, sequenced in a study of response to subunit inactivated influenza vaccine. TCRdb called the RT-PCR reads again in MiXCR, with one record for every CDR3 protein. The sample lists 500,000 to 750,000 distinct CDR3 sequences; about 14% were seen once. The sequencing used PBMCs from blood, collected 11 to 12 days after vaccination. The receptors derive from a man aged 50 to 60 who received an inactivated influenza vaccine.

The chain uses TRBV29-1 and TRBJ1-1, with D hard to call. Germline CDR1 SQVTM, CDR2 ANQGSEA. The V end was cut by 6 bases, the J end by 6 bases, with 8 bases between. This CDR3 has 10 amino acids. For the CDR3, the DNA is TGCAGCGTAGTAAACCCTGAAGCTTTCTTT. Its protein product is CSVVNPEAFF.

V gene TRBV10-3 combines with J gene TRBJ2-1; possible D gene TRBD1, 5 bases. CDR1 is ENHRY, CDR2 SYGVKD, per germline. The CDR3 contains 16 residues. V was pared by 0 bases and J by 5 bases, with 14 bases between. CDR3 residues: CAISESIQGRDNEQFF. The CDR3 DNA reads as TGTGCCATCAGTGAGTCGATCCAGGGTCGAGACAATGAGCAGTTCTTC.

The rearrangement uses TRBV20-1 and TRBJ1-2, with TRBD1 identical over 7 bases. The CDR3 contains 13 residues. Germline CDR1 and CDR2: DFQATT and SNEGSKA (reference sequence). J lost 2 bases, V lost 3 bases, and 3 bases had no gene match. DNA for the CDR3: TGCAGTGCTAGTGACAGGGTGAACTATGGCTACACCTTC. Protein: CSASDRVNYGYTF.

Written as DNA, the CDR3 is TGTGCCATCAGTGCTGAGGGGGCGAGGGCCAAAAACATTCAGTACTTC. Translating gives CAISAEGARAKNIQYF. The genes are TRBV10-3 and TRBJ2-4, with 7 bases lining up with TRBD1. CDR1 and CDR2 (germline): ENHRY, SYGVKD. V shed 4 bases and J 1 base; nucleotides not matched to a gene: 7. The CDR3 length is 16 residues.

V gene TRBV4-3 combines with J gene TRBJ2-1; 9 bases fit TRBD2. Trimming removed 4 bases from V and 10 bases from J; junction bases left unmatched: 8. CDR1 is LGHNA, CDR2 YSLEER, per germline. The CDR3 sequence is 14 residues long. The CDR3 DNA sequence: TGCGCCAGCAGCCGAGAGGGACTAGCAGTAGAGCAGTTCTTC. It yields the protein CASSREGLAVEQFF.

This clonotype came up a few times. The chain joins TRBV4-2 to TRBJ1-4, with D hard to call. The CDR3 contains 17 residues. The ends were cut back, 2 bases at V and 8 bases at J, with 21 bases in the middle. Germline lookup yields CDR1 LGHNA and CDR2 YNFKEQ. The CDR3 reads CASSQLGGLSGNEKLFF. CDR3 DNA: TGTGCCAGCAGCCAATTGGGCGGACTCTCCGGCAACGAAAAACTGTTTTTT.

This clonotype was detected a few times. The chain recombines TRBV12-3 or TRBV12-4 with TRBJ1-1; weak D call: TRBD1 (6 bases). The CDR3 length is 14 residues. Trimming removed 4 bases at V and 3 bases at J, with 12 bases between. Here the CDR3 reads CASSSADSHTEAFF. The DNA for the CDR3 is TGTGCCAGCAGTTCCGCGGACAGTCACACTGAAGCTTTCTTT.

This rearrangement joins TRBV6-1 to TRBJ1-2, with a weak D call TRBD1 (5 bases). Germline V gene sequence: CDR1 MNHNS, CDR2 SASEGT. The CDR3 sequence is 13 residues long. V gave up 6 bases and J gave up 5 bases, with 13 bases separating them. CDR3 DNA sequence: TGTGCCAGCAGGCCGGGGGGGGATTATGGCTACACCTTC. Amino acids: CASRPGGDYGYTF.

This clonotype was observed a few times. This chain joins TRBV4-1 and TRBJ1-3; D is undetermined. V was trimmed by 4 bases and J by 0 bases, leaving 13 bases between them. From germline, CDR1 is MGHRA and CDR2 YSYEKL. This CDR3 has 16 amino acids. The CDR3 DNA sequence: TGCGCCAGCAGCCCTACCGCCGGGTCCTCTGGAAACACCATATATTTT. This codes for CASSPTAGSSGNTIYF.

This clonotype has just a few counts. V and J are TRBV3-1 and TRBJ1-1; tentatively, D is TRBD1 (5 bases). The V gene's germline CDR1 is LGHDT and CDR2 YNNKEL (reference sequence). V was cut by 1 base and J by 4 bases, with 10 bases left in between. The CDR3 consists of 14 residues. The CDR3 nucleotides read TGTGCCAGCAGCCAAGTTGCGGGGGGCACTGAAGCTTTCTTT. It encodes CASSQVAGGTEAFF.

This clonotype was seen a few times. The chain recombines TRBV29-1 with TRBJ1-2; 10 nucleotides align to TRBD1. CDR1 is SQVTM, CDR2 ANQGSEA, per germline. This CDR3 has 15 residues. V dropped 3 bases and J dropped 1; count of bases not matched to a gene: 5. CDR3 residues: CSVDNDRGLNYGYTF. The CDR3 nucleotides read TGCAGCGTTGACAATGACAGGGGGCTTAACTATGGCTACACCTTC.

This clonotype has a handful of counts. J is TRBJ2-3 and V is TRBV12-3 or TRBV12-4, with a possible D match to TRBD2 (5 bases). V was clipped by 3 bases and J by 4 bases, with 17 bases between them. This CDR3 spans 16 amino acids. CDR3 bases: TGTGCCAGCAGTTTGAACGTGCGAGTCGGGGCAGATACGCAGTATTTT. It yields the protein CASSLNVRVGADTQYF.

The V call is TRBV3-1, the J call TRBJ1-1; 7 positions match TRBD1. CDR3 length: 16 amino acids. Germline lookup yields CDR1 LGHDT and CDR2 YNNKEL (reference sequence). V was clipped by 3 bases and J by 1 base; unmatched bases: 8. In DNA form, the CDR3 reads TGTGCCAGCAGCCAGGTACCGGGACAGACGAACACTGAAGCTTTCTTT. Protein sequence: CASSQVPGQTNTEAFF.

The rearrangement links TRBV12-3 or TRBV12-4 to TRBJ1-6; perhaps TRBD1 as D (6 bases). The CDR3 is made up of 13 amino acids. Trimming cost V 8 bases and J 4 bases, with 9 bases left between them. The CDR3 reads CASGDIYNSPLHF. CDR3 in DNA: TGTGCCAGCGGGGACATTTATAATTCACCCCTCCACTTT.

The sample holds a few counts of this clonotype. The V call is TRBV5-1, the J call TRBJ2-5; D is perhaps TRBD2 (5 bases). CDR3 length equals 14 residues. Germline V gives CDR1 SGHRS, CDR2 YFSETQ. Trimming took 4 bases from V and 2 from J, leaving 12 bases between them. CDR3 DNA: TGCGCCAGCAGCCCGCGGGTCGGACAAGAGACCCAGTACTTC. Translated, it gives CASSPRVGQETQYF.

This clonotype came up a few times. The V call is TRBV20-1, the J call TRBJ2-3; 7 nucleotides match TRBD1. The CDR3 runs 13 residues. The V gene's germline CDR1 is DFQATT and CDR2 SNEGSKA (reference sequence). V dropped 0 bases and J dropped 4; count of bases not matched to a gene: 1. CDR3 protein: CSARETGPDTQYF. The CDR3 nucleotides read TGCAGTGCTAGAGAGACAGGGCCAGATACGCAGTATTTT.

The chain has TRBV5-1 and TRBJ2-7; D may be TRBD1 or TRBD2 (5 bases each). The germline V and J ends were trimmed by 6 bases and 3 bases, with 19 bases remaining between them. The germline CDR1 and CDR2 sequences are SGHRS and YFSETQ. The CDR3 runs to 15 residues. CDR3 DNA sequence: TGCGCCAGCAACCCTTGGGGGAGAGGGGACTACGAGCAGTACTTC. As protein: CASNPWGRGDYEQYF.

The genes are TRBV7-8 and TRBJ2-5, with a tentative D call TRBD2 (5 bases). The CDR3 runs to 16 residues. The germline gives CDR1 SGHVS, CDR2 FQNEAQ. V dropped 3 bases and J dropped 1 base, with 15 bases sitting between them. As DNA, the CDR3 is TGTGCCAGCAGCTTTGATTTGGGAGCCCCCCAAGAGACCCAGTACTTC. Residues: CASSFDLGAPQETQYF.

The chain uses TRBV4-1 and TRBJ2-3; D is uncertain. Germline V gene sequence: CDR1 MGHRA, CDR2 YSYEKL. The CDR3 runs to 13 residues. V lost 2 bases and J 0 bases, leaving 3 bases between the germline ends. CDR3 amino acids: CASSQHSTDTQYF. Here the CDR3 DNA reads TGCGCCAGCAGCCAACATAGCACAGATACGCAGTATTTT.

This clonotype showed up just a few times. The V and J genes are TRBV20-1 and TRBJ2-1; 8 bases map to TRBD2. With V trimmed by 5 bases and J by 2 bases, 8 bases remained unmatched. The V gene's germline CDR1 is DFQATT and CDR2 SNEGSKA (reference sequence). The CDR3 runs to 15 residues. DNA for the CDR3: TGCAGTGCTCAGACGTCGGGGGGGCCCTACAATGAGCAGTTCTTC. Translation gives CSAQTSGGPYNEQFF.

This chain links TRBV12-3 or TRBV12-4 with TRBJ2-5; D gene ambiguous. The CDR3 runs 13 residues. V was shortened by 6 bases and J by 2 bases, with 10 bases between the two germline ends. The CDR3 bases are TGTGCCAGCAGCACCCTAGTTCAAGAGACCCAGTACTTC. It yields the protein CASSTLVQETQYF.